The next 17 T cell receptor beta chains were all read from a single sample in a study of T cell responses to AZD1222 COVID-19 vaccine. Profiling relied on immunoSEQ multiplex PCR, and the TCRdb table lists in-frame clones only, not all of them. The sample lists 80,000 or so clones, about 92% occurring once. Sequencing used peripheral blood, obtained 28 days after the second AZD1222 dose. All receptors come from an adult who received the AZD1222 COVID-19 vaccine.

The chain employs TRBV6-5 and TRBJ1-2, with D perhaps matching TRBD1 (6 bases). The V end was cut by 6 bases, the J end by 1 base, with 15 bases between. This CDR3 is 15 amino acids long. CDR1 and CDR2 from the germline V gene are MNHEY and SVGAGI. CDR3 sequence (DNA): TGTGCCAGCAGCCGCAGGGGAGAGAGTAACTATGGCTACACCTTC. It is translated as CASSRRGESNYGYTF.

The gene calls are TRBV15 and TRBJ1-4; no reliable D call. Trimming left V 0 bases short and J 8 bases short, with 13 bases between. CDR1 is LNHNV and CDR2 is YYDKDF in the germline V gene (reference sequence). The CDR3 has 15 amino acids. DNA of the CDR3: TGTGCCACCAGCAGAGATAGGGCGACGGGGGAAAAACTGTTTTTT. Protein product: CATSRDRATGEKLFF.

V and J are TRBV2 and TRBJ1-4; D is perhaps TRBD1 (6 bases). CDR3 length equals 15 residues. The germline V gene encodes CDR1 SNHLY and CDR2 FYNNEI. Between the trimmed V and J ends, which lost 4 bases and 5 bases, there was a span of 14 bases. The CDR3 coding sequence is TGTGCCAGCAGTGGGGGGGCGCATTCAAATGAAAAACTGTTTTTT. As protein: CASSGGAHSNEKLFF. Together with reference TRBV2 and TRBJ1-4, the CDR3 gives the full variable domain: EPEVTQTPSHQVTQMGQEVILRCVPISNHLYFYWYRQILGQKVEFLVSFYNNEISEKSEIFDDQFSVERPDGSNFTLKIRSTKLEDSAMYFCASSGGAHSNEKLFFGSGTQLSVL.

The V call is TRBV9, the J call TRBJ2-1; 11 positions match TRBD2. The CDR3 is 16 residues long. Germline trimming cut 3 bases from V and 3 bases from J; bases unmatched to any gene: 5. Germline V gives CDR1 SGDLS, CDR2 YYNGEE. This CDR3 reads CASSARLAGHYNEQFF. The CDR3 nucleotides read TGTGCCAGCAGCGCCAGACTAGCGGGGCACTACAATGAGCAGTTCTTC.

In this sample, this clone turned up a few times. The gene calls are TRBV7-9 and TRBJ2-7; D gene unclear. The ends were cut back, 1 base at V and 4 bases at J, with 8 bases in the middle. The CDR3 totals 13 residues. CDR1 is SEHNR, CDR2 FQNEAQ, per germline (reference sequence). CDR3 sequence (DNA): TGTGCCAGCAGCTTAGGTGGAGTGTACGAGCAGTACTTC. It encodes CASSLGGVYEQYF. The full variable domain, its missing parts supplied by reference TRBV7-9 and TRBJ2-7, is DTGVSQNPRHKITKRGQNVTFRCDPISEHNRLYWYRQTLGQGPEFLTYFQNEAQLEKSRLLSDRFSAERPKGSFSTLEIQRTEQGDSAMYLCASSLGGVYEQYFGPGTRLTVT.

The chain employs TRBV19 and TRBJ1-5; weak D call: TRBD1 (6 bases). The germline V gene encodes CDR1 LNHDA and CDR2 SQIVND (reference sequence). The CDR3 sequence is 15 residues long. V lost 3 bases and J 7 bases, leaving 16 bases between the germline ends. In DNA form, the CDR3 reads TGTGCCAGTAGTATGGCGAGAGGGGGTGGACAGCCCCAGCATTTT. It encodes CASSMARGGGQPQHF.

J is TRBJ1-3 and V is TRBV11-2; D not resolved. V dropped 1 base and J dropped 0 bases, with 10 bases sitting between them. The CDR3 spans 16 residues. Germline V lookup: CDR1 SGHAT, CDR2 FQNNGV. The CDR3 DNA reads TGTGCCAGCAGCTTAGGAATAGGGTCCTCTGGAAACACCATATATTTT. Its protein is CASSLGIGSSGNTIYF. The full variable domain, with the rest looked up from reference TRBV11-2 and TRBJ1-3, is EAGVAQSPRYKIIEKRQSVAFWCNPISGHATLYWYQQILGQGPKLLIQFQNNGVVDDSQLPKDRFSAERLKGVDSTLKIQPAKLEDSAVYLCASSLGIGSSGNTIYFGEGSWLTVV.

A remark on this clone: This may be a read error, as it is one base from a much larger clone. The CDR3 is CASSPNTEAFF. As DNA, the CDR3 is TGTGCCAGCAGTCCCAACACTGAAGCTTTCTTT. This chain connects TRBV6-5 to TRBJ1-1, with D uncertain. CDR3 length: 11 residues. Germline CDR1 MNHEY, CDR2 SVGAGI. V lost 5 bases and J lost 2, with 3 bases in between.

This clone was picked up a small number of times. The chain joins TRBV25-1 to TRBJ2-2; D may be TRBD1 or TRBD2 (5 bases each). Looked up from germline, CDR1 is MGHDK and CDR2 is SYGVNS. V was cut by 3 bases and J by 2 bases, with 13 bases left in between. The CDR3 contains 16 residues. CDR3 residues: CASSDPGTLNTGELFF. As DNA, the CDR3 is TGTGCCAGCAGTGACCCCGGGACCCTAAACACCGGGGAGCTGTTTTTT.

This chain joins TRBV9 and TRBJ2-3; TRBD1 might be the D (5 bases). The CDR3 totals 15 residues. Trimming removed 3 bases from V and 0 bases from J, with 11 bases in between. The V gene's germline CDR1 is SGDLS and CDR2 YYNGEE. The CDR3 DNA reads TGTGCCAGCAGCGAGGGGTTTCGAAGCACAGATACGCAGTATTTT. It yields the protein CASSEGFRSTDTQYF. The whole variable domain, remainder taken from reference TRBV9 and TRBJ2-3, is DSGVTQTPKHLITATGQRVTLRCSPRSGDLSVYWYQQSLDQGLQFLIQYYNGEERAKGNILERFSAQQFPDLHSELNLSSLELGDSALYFCASSEGFRSTDTQYFGPGTRLTVL.

This clone was seen a handful of times. The chain carries TRBV10-3 and TRBJ1-1, with unresolved D. Trimming stripped 4 bases from V and 5 bases from J, with 11 bases between. The germline gives CDR1 ENHRY, CDR2 SYGVKD. This CDR3 spans 13 amino acids. The CDR3 DNA sequence: TGTGCCATCAGTGTGAGGGAGAGGACTGAAGCTTTCTTT. It encodes CAISVRERTEAFF.

The chain combines TRBV10-3 with TRBJ2-3, with D possibly matching TRBD1 (6 bases). Trimming removed 2 bases from V and 2 bases from J, with 14 bases in between. The CDR3 is 16 residues long. Germline lookup yields CDR1 ENHRY and CDR2 SYGVKD. The CDR3 protein is CAISEGAGVSTDTQYF. The CDR3 DNA follows: TGTGCCATCAGTGAGGGTGCAGGGGTTTCCACAGATACGCAGTATTTT.

The chain joins TRBV7-9 to TRBJ1-2; 9 bases line up with TRBD1. V dropped 5 bases and J dropped 7; count of bases not matched to a gene: 5. The CDR3 is 13 amino acids. From germline, CDR1 is SEHNR and CDR2 FQNEAQ (reference sequence). The CDR3 region is CASSPGQGPGYTF. CDR3 DNA: TGTGCCAGCAGCCCGGGACAGGGCCCTGGCTACACCTTC.

This chain links TRBV27 with TRBJ1-2; unclear D gene. The germline V gene has CDR1 MNHEY and CDR2 SMNVEV (reference sequence). CDR3 length: 12 residues. Trimming removed 4 bases at V and 5 bases at J, with 8 bases between. The CDR3 here is CASSSDLYGYTF. In DNA, the CDR3 is TGTGCCAGCAGTTCTGACCTATATGGCTACACCTTC.

This chain links TRBV28 with TRBJ2-1; 11 positions agree with TRBD2. Germline trimming cut 5 bases from V and 3 bases from J; bases unmatched to any gene: 0. The germline V gene has CDR1 MDHEN and CDR2 SYDVKM. This CDR3 is 14 amino acids long. The CDR3 DNA follows: TGTGCCAGCAGTGGGACTAGCGGCTACAATGAGCAGTTCTTC. It translates to CASSGTSGYNEQFF.

J is TRBJ2-7 and V is TRBV6-1, with D possibly being TRBD1 (5 bases). The germline gives CDR1 MNHNS, CDR2 SASEGT. With 0 bases removed from V and 5 bases from J, the gap between germline ends came to 17 bases. This CDR3 region has 16 residues. The CDR3 protein is CASSEALGAGSDEQYF. The CDR3 region has the DNA TGTGCCAGCAGTGAAGCGCTTGGGGCAGGGTCCGACGAGCAGTACTTC.

The rearrangement joins TRBV6-6 to TRBJ2-2; no clear D. The CDR3 contains 17 residues. Germline loops: CDR1 MNHNY, CDR2 SVGAGI (reference sequence). The germline V and J ends were trimmed by 5 bases and 6 bases, with 22 bases remaining between them. CDR3 DNA: TGTGCCAGCAGTCAACGCCCAGTCTGGGGAACTTCCGGGGAGCTGTTTTTT. It yields the protein CASSQRPVWGTSGELFF.